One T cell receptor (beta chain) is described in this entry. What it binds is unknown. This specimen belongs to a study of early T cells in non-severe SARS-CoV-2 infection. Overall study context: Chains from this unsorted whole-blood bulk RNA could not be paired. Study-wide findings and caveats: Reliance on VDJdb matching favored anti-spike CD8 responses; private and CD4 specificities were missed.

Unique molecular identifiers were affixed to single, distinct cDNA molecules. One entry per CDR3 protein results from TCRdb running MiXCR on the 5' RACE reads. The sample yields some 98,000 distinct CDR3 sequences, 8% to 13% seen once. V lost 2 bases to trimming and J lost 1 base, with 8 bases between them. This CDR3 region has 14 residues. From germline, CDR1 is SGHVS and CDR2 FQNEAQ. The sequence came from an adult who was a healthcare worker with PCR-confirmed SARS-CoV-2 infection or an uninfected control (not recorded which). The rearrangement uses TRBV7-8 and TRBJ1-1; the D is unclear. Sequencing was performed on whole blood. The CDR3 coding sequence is TGTGCCAGCAGCTTACGCACAGCGAACACTGAAGCTTTCTTT. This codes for CASSLRTANTEAFF.